This note documents a single T cell receptor beta chain sequence. CDR3 size: 14 residues. CDR1 is MDHEN and CDR2 is SYDVKM in the germline V gene. V lost 3 bases, J lost 3 bases, and 9 bases lay in between. The table came from immunoSEQ multiplex PCR; TCRdb's copy has only in-frame clones and leaves some out. The sample shows 180,000 or so clones, approximately 80% of them seen only once. This specimen comes from a study of blood T cell repertoires in COVID-19. The chain uses TRBV28 and TRBJ1-3; weak D call: TRBD1 (5 bases). Sequences were obtained from PBMCs or T cells enriched from blood (not recorded which). The TCR sequence derives from a man aged 55 to 70 who had been exposed to COVID-19. CDR3 DNA: TGTGCCAGCAGTTTCGGGGGTAGTGGAAACACCATATATTTT. Its protein is CASSFGGSGNTIYF.